This is a list of T cell receptor beta chains from one sample in a study of human T cells and chemical hapten exposure. A single record per CDR3 protein comes from TCRdb applying MiXCR to the RACE reads. Of more than 80,000 distinct CDR3 sequences listed, around 10% were seen once; the top ten hold 1.6%. Sequencing used whole blood, obtained in connection with sensitization to the hapten diphenylcyclopropenone (DPC). Receptors were obtained from a woman aged 50 to 60 with alopecia areata. Some clones in this sample may be carry-over from other donors' samples. The CDR3 runs from the conserved cysteine through the conserved F or W. Fields, in order: clone size, V gene, D gene, J gene, CDR3 length, CDR3 DNA, CDR3 protein. A D gene is named only where the DNA matches it firmly. Not all rows give a size; the values are once, few, many and, for expanded clones, a class.

size: many
V: TRBV15
D: NA
J: TRBJ2-7
length: 12
DNA: TGTGCCACCAGCAGAGCCAATAACGAGCAGTACTTC
CDR3: CATSRANNEQYF

size: NA
V: TRBV5-4
D: TRBD1
J: TRBJ2-7
length: 13
DNA: TGTGCCAGCAGCTTTGACAGGGCCTACGAGCAGTACTTC
CDR3: CASSFDRAYEQYF

size: NA
V: TRBV27
D: TRBD2
J: TRBJ2-3
length: 14
DNA: TGTGCCACCACATCTAGCGGGGTCACAGATACGCAGTATTTT
CDR3: CATTSSGVTDTQYF

size: NA
V: TRBV11-2
D: TRBD1
J: TRBJ1-2
length: 17
DNA: TGTGCCAGCACCCTACGGAGCCAAGACAGGGGTTTTGAGGGCTACACCTTC
CDR3: CASTLRSQDRGFEGYTF

size: NA
V: TRBV28
D: NA
J: TRBJ1-6
length: 14
DNA: TGTGCCAGCAGTTTCGTGGGCTTCCTACGCCCCCTCCACTTT
CDR3: CASSFVGFLRPLHF

size: few
V: TRBV28
D: TRBD1
J: TRBJ2-7
length: 16
DNA: TGTGCCAGCAGTACTCCGGGACAGACCTTAACCTACGAGCAGTACTTC
CDR3: CASSTPGQTLTYEQYF

size: NA
V: TRBV7-2
D: NA
J: TRBJ1-3
length: 15
DNA: TGTGCCAGCAGCCTTGAAGGAACAGGGATAAACACCATATATTTT
CDR3: CASSLEGTGINTIYF

size: NA
V: TRBV10-3
D: NA
J: TRBJ1-1
length: 14
DNA: TGTGCCATTCCACGGGGCAGGCTGAACACTGAAGCTTTCTTT
CDR3: CAIPRGRLNTEAFF

size: NA
V: TRBV7-2
D: NA
J: TRBJ1-6
length: 12
DNA: TGTGCCAGCAGCTTTAGGAATTCACCCCTCCACTTT
CDR3: CASSFRNSPLHF

size: NA
V: TRBV6-2/TRBV6-3
D: TRBD1
J: TRBJ2-7
length: 13
DNA: TGTGCCAGCAGACCCACAGGGGGAAGCGAGCAGTACTTC
CDR3: CASRPTGGSEQYF

size: few
V: TRBV12-3/TRBV12-4
D: TRBD1
J: TRBJ2-7
length: 16
DNA: TGTGCCAGCAGTTTCGTGACAGGGAGTCCCCTTCTCGAGCAGTACTTC
CDR3: CASSFVTGSPLLEQYF

size: NA
V: TRBV7-8
D: TRBD2
J: TRBJ2-1
length: 16
DNA: TGTGCCAGCAGCTTAGCCTACGGACTAGCGGACAATGAGCAGTTCTTC
CDR3: CASSLAYGLADNEQFF

size: many
V: TRBV7-9
D: NA
J: TRBJ1-5
length: 13
DNA: TGTGCCAGCAGTTACAGGGTTGGTCAGCCCCAGCATTTT
CDR3: CASSYRVGQPQHF

size: many
V: TRBV28
D: TRBD2
J: TRBJ2-7
length: 14
DNA: TGTGCCAGCAGGCGGGGAGGGAGCTCCTACGAGCAGTACTTC
CDR3: CASRRGGSSYEQYF

size: few
V: TRBV3-1
D: TRBD1
J: TRBJ2-7
length: 15
DNA: TGTGCCAGCAGCCAACCGGGACAGGGGCGGCGCGAGCAGTACTTC
CDR3: CASSQPGQGRREQYF

size: few
V: TRBV12-3/TRBV12-4
D: TRBD1
J: TRBJ1-1
length: 12
DNA: TGTGCCAGCAGTGTCGGGACAGAGGAAGCTTTCTTT
CDR3: CASSVGTEEAFF

size: few
V: TRBV3-1
D: NA
J: TRBJ2-3
length: 23
DNA: TGTGCCAGCAGCCAAGATTGGGCCGGGACCTTAGGAGAGCTCATAACTAGCACAGATACGCAGTATTTT
CDR3: CASSQDWAGTLGELITSTDTQYF

size: many
V: TRBV14
D: NA
J: TRBJ1-1
length: 13
DNA: TGTGCCAGCAGCCAAGAACGAGCCACTGAAGCTTTCTTT
CDR3: CASSQERATEAFF

size: NA
V: TRBV7-2
D: NA
J: TRBJ2-1
length: 14
DNA: TGTGCCAGCAGCTTCGACCGCCAATACAATGAGCAGTTCTTC
CDR3: CASSFDRQYNEQFF

size: few
V: TRBV7-9
D: TRBD1
J: TRBJ1-5
length: 14
DNA: TGTGCCAGCAGCGAAGACAGGGTCGTTCAGCCCCAGCATTTT
CDR3: CASSEDRVVQPQHF

size: many
V: TRBV5-6
D: NA
J: TRBJ2-7
length: 13
DNA: TGTGCCAGCAGCTTTCTCGGGCCCTACGAGCAGTACTTC
CDR3: CASSFLGPYEQYF

size: many
V: TRBV12-3/TRBV12-4
D: NA
J: TRBJ2-6
length: 13
DNA: TGTGCCAGCAGTTTCGGGGGGGCCAACGTCCTGACTTTC
CDR3: CASSFGGANVLTF

size: few
V: TRBV5-5
D: NA
J: TRBJ2-6
length: 17
DNA: TGTGCCAGCAGCTTGCTCCCTTGGAACTCTGGGGCCAACGTCCTGACTTTC
CDR3: CASSLLPWNSGANVLTF

size: once
V: TRBV5-1
D: NA
J: TRBJ2-1
length: 12
DNA: TGCGCCAGCAGCGGTTCTGGGAATGAGCAGTTCTTC
CDR3: CASSGSGNEQFF

size: few
V: TRBV7-9
D: TRBD1
J: TRBJ1-3
length: 16
DNA: TGTGCCAGCAGCTTCTCAGGGACAGTCACTGGAAACACCATATATTTT
CDR3: CASSFSGTVTGNTIYF

size: few
V: TRBV12-5
D: NA
J: TRBJ2-5
length: 17
DNA: TGTGCTAGTGGTTTGGGAACAACCGGGACAAACCAAGAGACCCAGTACTTC
CDR3: CASGLGTTGTNQETQYF

size: NA
V: TRBV6-6
D: NA
J: TRBJ2-7
length: 18
DNA: TGTGCCAGCAGTCTGGGCCGACCGACTACGAGCAGTACTAACGAGCAGTACTTC
CDR3: CASSLGRPTTSSTNEQYF

size: NA
V: TRBV23-1
D: TRBD1
J: TRBJ2-7
length: 18
DNA: TGCGCCAGCAGTCTCCCGGTAGCCAGGGGGCAGGATCCGACCGAGCAGTACTTC
CDR3: CASSLPVARGQDPTEQYF

size: many
V: TRBV20-1
D: NA
J: TRBJ1-6
length: 14
DNA: TGCAGTGTCCGGACAGCTCATTATAATTCACCCCTCCACTTT
CDR3: CSVRTAHYNSPLHF

size: few
V: TRBV5-1
D: NA
J: TRBJ1-1
length: 13
DNA: TGCGCCAGCAGCTTAATAGTGAGCACTGAAGCTTTCTTT
CDR3: CASSLIVSTEAFF

size: many
V: TRBV2
D: NA
J: TRBJ1-5
length: 15
DNA: TGTGCCAGCAGTGAAATATGGGACTCCAATCAGCCCCAGCATTTT
CDR3: CASSEIWDSNQPQHF

size: NA
V: TRBV27
D: TRBD2
J: TRBJ2-7
length: 17
DNA: TGTGCCAGCAGTTTATGGCTTACCGGGGGAGGGCCGAGGGAGCAGTACTTC
CDR3: CASSLWLTGGGPREQYF

size: NA
V: TRBV7-9
D: NA
J: TRBJ2-2
length: 14
DNA: TGTGCCATCCAGGCGAGGGAGAACACCGGGGAGCTGTTTTTT
CDR3: CAIQARENTGELFF

size: few
V: TRBV2
D: NA
J: TRBJ2-1
length: 14
DNA: TGTGCCAGCACCCCTGAGTCTAGCAGCGATGAGCAGTTCTTC
CDR3: CASTPESSSDEQFF

size: few
V: TRBV14
D: NA
J: TRBJ2-7
length: 14
DNA: TGTGCCAGCAGCCAATACCAGGGGATCTACGAGCAGTACTTC
CDR3: CASSQYQGIYEQYF

size: NA
V: TRBV5-1
D: NA
J: TRBJ1-2
length: 14
DNA: TGCGCCAGCAGCTTGGAGGCGGCAGGAGAGCGCTACACCTTC
CDR3: CASSLEAAGERYTF

size: few
V: TRBV7-2
D: NA
J: TRBJ1-4
length: 14
DNA: TGTGCCAGCAGCTCGGACATCGGTAGTGAAAAACTGTTTTTT
CDR3: CASSSDIGSEKLFF

size: NA
V: TRBV9
D: NA
J: TRBJ2-7
length: 12
DNA: TGTGCCAGCAGCACCAATTACTACGAGCAGTACTTC
CDR3: CASSTNYYEQYF

size: NA
V: TRBV20-1
D: NA
J: TRBJ1-2
length: 16
DNA: TGCAGTGCTAGTCCCCGATTGTTCAGGACCGAGTATGGCTACACCTTC
CDR3: CSASPRLFRTEYGYTF

size: NA
V: TRBV21-1
D: NA
J: TRBJ2-6
length: 19
DNA: TGTGCCAGCAGCAAAGTCGAAAATAGGACCCCGATTGGTGCCAACGTCCTGACTTTC
CDR3: CASSKVENRTPIGANVLTF

size: few
V: TRBV3-1
D: TRBD2
J: TRBJ2-7
length: 15
DNA: TGTGCCAGCAGCCAGCTAGCGGGGAGGTGGTACGAGCAGTACTTC
CDR3: CASSQLAGRWYEQYF

size: few
V: TRBV6-2/TRBV6-3
D: NA
J: TRBJ2-3
length: 12
DNA: TGTGCCAGCAGTTACGGGACAGATACGCAGTATTTT
CDR3: CASSYGTDTQYF

size: many
V: TRBV6-6
D: TRBD1
J: TRBJ1-1
length: 15
DNA: TGTGCCAGCAGTTACTCCGAGACAGGGGACACTGAAGCTTTCTTT
CDR3: CASSYSETGDTEAFF

size: few
V: TRBV28
D: TRBD2
J: TRBJ2-7
length: 16
DNA: TGTGCCAGCAGTACCCCGACTAGCGGGAGCTCCTACGAGCAGTACTTC
CDR3: CASSTPTSGSSYEQYF

size: NA
V: TRBV29-1
D: NA
J: TRBJ2-7
length: 13
DNA: TGCAGCGTTCGCAACTGGGGCACCTACGAGCAGTACTTC
CDR3: CSVRNWGTYEQYF